This T cell receptor (beta chain) was identified in a study of T cells after yellow fever vaccination. General study findings and limits: Across the CD4 and CD8 compartments, a small share of clonotypes was present in both.

CDR3 length: 16 residues. The trim removed 0 bases at V and 3 bases at J, leaving 5 bases unmatched. Germline V CDR1 and CDR2: MNHEY, SVGAGI. Via MiXCR, TCRdb re-called the 5' RACE reads, giving one row per CDR3 protein. The table shows more than 300,000 distinct CDR3 sequences, with 3.5% to 5% occurring only once. This clonotype has a handful of counts. Its antigen remains unidentified. The V gene is TRBV6-5, the J gene TRBJ2-3; the match to TRBD1 covers 8 bases. The sequencing used PBMCs, collected 15 days after the yellow fever booster vaccination. The TCR originated in a young man who received the YFV17D yellow fever vaccine. The CDR3 DNA reads TGTGCCAGCAGTTACTCTCCGACAGGGGTTACAGATACGCAGTATTTT. The encoded protein is CASSYSPTGVTDTQYF.